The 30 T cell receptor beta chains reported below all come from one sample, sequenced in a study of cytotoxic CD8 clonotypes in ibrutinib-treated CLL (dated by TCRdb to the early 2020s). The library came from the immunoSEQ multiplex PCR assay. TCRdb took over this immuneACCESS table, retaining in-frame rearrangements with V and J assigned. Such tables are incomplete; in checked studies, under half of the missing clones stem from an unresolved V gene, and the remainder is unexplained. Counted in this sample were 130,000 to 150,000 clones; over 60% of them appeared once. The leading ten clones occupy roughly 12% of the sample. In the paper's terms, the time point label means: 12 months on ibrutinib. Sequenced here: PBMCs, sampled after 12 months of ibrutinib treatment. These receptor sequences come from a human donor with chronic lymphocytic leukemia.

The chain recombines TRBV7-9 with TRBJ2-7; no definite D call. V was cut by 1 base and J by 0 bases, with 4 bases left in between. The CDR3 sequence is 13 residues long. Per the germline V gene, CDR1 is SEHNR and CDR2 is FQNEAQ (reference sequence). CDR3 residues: CASSLGFSYEQYF. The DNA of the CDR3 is TGTGCCAGCAGCTTAGGATTCTCCTACGAGCAGTACTTC.

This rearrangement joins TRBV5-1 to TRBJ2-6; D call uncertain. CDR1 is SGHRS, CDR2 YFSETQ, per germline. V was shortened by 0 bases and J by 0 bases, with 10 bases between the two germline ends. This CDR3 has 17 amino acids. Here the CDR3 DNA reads TGCGCCAGCAGCTTGGGGGGTACAATCTCTGGGGCCAACGTCCTGACTTTC. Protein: CASSLGGTISGANVLTF.

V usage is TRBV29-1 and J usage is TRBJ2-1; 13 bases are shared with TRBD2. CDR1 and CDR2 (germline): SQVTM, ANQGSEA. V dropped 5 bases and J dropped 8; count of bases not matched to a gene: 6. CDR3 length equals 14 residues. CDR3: CSVTGLAGLHEQFF. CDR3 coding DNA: TGCAGCGTTACGGGACTAGCGGGATTGCATGAGCAGTTCTTC.

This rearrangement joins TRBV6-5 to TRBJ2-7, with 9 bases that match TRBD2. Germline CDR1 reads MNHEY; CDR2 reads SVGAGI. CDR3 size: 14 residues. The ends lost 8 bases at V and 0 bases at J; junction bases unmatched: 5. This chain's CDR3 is CASSLAGLSYEQYF. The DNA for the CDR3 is TGTGCCAGCTCGCTAGCGGGGCTCTCCTACGAGCAGTACTTC.

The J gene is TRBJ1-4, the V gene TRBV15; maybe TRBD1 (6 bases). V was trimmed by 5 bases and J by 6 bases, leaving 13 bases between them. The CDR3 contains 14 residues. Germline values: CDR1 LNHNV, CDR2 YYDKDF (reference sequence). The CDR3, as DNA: TGTGCCACCAGCGGGGGCCTCAGGGATGAAAAACTGTTTTTT. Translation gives CATSGGLRDEKLFF.

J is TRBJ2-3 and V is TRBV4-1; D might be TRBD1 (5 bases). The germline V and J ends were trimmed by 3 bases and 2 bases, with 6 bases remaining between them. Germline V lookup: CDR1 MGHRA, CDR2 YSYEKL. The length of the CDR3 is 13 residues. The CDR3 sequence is CASSQDTTDTQYF. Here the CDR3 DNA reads TGCGCCAGCAGCCAGGACACCACAGATACGCAGTATTTT.

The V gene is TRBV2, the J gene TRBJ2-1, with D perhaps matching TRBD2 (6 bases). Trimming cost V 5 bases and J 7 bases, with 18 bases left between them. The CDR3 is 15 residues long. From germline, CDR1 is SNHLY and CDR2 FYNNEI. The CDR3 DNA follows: TGTGCCAGCAGTCGTTCGGGAGTTTTGTGGAATGAGCAGTTCTTC. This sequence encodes CASSRSGVLWNEQFF.

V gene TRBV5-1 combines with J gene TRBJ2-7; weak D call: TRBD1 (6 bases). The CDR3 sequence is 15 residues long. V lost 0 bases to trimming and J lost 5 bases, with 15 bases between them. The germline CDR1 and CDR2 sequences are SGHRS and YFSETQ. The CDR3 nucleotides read TGCGCCAGCAGCTTGGACCCGACAGGTCCTAACGAGCAGTACTTC. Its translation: CASSLDPTGPNEQYF.

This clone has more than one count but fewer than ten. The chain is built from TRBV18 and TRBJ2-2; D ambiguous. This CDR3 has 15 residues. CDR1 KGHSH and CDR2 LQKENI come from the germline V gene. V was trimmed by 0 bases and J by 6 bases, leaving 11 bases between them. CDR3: CASSPPPSLPGELFF. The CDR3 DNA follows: TGTGCCAGCTCACCACCGCCTAGTCTTCCCGGGGAGCTGTTTTTT.

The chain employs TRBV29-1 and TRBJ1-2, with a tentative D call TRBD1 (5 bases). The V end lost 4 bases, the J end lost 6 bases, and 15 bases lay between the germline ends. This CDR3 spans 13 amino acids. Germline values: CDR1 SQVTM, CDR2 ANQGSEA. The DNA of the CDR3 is TGCAGCGTTGTTCAAGGGGTAACGGATGGCTACACCTTC. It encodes CSVVQGVTDGYTF.

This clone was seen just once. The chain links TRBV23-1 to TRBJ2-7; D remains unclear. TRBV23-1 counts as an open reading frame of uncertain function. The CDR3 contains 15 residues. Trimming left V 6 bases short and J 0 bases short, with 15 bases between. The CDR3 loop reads CASRSSSKNSYEQYF. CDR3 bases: TGCGCCAGCAGATCATCCTCTAAGAACTCCTACGAGCAGTACTTC.

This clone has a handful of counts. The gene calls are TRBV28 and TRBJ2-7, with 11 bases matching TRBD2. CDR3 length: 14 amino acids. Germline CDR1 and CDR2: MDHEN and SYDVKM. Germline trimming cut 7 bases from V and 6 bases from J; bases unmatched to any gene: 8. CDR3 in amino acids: CASTLAGGPVEQYF. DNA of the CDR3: TGTGCCAGCACCTTAGCGGGAGGGCCCGTCGAGCAGTACTTC.

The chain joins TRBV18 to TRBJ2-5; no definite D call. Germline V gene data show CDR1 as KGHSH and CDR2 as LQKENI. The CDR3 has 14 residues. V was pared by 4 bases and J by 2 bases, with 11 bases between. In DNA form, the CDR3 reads TGTGCCAGCTCACGGGGTCATAAGCAAGAGACCCAGTACTTC. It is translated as CASSRGHKQETQYF.

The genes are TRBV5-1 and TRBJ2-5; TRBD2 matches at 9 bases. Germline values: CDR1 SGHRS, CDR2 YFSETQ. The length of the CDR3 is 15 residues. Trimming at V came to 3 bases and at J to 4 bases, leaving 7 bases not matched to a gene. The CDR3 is CASSSSSGSSETQYF. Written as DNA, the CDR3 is TGCGCCAGCAGCTCTAGTAGCGGGAGTTCAGAGACCCAGTACTTC.

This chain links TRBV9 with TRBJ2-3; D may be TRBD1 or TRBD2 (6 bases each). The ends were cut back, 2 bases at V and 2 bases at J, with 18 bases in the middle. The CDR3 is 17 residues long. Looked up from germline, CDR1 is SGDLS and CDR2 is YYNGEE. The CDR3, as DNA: TGTGCCAGCAGCGTTTTCGGAGGGGGATATGCCACAGATACGCAGTATTTT. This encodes CASSVFGGGYATDTQYF.

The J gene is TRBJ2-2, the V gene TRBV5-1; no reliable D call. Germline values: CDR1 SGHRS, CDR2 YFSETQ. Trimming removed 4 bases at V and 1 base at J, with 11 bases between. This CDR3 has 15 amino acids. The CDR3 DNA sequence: TGCGCCAGCAGCCTCTTAATGGTGAACACCGGGGAGCTGTTTTTT. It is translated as CASSLLMVNTGELFF.

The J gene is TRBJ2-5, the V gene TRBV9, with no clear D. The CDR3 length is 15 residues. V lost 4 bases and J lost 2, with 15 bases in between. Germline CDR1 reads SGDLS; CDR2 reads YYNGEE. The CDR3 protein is CASSPLSSLQETQYF. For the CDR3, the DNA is TGTGCCAGCAGCCCGTTGTCGAGTCTGCAAGAGACCCAGTACTTC. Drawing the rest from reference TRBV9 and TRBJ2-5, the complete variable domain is DSGVTQTPKHLITATGQRVTLRCSPRSGDLSVYWYQQSLDQGLQFLIQYYNGEERAKGNILERFSAQQFPDLHSELNLSSLELGDSALYFCASSPLSSLQETQYFGPGTRLLVL.

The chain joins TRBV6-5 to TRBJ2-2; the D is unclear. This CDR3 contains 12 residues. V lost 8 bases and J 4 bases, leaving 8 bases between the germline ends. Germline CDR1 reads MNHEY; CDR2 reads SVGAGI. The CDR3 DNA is TGTGCCAGCCGCGAGAGCACCGGGGAGCTGTTTTTT. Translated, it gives CASRESTGELFF.

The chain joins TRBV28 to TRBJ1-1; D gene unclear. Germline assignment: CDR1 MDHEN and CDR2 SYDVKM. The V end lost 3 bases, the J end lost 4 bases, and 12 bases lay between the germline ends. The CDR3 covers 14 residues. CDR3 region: CASSLHSSSTEAFF. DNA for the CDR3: TGTGCCAGCAGTTTGCACAGCTCGAGCACTGAAGCTTTCTTT.

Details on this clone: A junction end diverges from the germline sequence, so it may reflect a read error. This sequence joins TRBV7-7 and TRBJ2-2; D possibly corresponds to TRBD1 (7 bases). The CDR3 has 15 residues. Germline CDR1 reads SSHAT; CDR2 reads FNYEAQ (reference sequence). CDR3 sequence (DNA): TGTGCTAGCAGCGGAGGCCAGGGGGGCACCGGGGAGCTGTTTTTT. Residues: CASSGGQGGTGELFF.

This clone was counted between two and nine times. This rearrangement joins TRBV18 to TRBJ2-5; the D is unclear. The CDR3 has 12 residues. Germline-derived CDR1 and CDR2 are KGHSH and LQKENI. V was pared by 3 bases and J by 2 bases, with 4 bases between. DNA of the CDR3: TGTGCCAGCTCACCCGCTCAAGAGACCCAGTACTTC. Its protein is CASSPAQETQYF.

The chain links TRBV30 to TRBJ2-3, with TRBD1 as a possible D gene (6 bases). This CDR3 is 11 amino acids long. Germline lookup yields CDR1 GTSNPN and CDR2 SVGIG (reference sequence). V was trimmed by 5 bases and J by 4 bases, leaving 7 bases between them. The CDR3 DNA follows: TGTGCCTGGGCAGGGGCAGATACGCAGTATTTT. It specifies CAWAGADTQYF.

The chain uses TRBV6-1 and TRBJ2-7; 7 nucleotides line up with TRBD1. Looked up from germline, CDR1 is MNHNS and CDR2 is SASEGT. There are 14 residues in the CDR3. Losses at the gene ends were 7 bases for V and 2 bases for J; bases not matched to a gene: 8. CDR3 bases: TGTGCCAGCAACCCTCTAGGGGGCGCCTACGAGCAGTACTTC. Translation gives CASNPLGGAYEQYF.

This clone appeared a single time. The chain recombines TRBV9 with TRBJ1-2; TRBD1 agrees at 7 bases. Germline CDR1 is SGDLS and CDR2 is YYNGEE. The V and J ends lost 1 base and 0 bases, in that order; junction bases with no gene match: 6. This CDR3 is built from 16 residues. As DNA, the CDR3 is TGTGCCAGCAGCGTACGGGGGGACAGTGCTAACTATGGCTACACCTTC. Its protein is CASSVRGDSANYGYTF.

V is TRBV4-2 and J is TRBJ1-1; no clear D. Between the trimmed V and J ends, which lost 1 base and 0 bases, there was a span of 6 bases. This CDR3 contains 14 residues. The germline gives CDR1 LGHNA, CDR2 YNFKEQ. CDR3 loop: CASSQGGLNTEAFF. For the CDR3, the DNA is TGTGCCAGCAGCCAAGGAGGACTGAACACTGAAGCTTTCTTT.

The DNA of the CDR3 is TGTGCTAGTGGTTTCACTCCAGGCTACCAAGAGACCCAGTACTTC. The encoded protein is CASGFTPGYQETQYF. This sequence joins TRBV12-5 and TRBJ2-5, with unresolved D. V was pared by 3 bases and J by 0 bases, with 11 bases between. The CDR3 spans 15 residues. Germline-derived CDR1 and CDR2 are LGHNT and FRNRAP. Using reference TRBV12-5 and TRBJ2-5 for the parts outside the CDR3, the full variable domain is DARVTQTPRHKVTEMGQEVTMRCQPILGHNTVFWYRQTMMQGLELLAYFRNRAPLDDSGMPKDRFSAEMPDATLATLKIQPSEPRDSAVYFCASGFTPGYQETQYFGPGTRLLVL.

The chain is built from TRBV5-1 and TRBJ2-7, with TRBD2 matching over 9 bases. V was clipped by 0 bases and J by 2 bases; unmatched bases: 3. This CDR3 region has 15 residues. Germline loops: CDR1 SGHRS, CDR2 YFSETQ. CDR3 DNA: TGCGCCAGCAGCTTGGGACTAGCGGATACCTACGAGCAGTACTTC. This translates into CASSLGLADTYEQYF.

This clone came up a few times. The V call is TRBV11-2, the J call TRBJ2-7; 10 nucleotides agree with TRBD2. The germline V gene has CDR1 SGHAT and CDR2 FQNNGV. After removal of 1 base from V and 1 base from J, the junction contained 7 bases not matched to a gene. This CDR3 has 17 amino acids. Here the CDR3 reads CASSLGSSGSISYEQYF. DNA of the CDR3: TGTGCCAGCAGCTTAGGGTCTAGCGGGAGTATATCCTACGAGCAGTACTTC.

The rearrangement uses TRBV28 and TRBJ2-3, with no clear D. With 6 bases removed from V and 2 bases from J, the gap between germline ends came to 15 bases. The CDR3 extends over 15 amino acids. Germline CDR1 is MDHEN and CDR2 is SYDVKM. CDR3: CASSTHYWDTDTQYF. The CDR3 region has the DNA TGTGCCAGCAGCACCCATTATTGGGACACAGATACGCAGTATTTT. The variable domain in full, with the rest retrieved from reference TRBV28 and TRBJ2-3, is DVKVTQSSRYLVKRTGEKVFLECVQDMDHENMFWYRQDPGLGLRLIYFSYDVKMKEKGDIPEGYSVSREKKERFSLILESASTNQTSMYLCASSTHYWDTDTQYFGPGTRLTVL.

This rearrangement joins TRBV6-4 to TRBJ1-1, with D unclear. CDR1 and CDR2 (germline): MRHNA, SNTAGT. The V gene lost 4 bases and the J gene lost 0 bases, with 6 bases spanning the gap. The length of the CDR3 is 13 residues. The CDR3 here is CASSASVNTEAFF. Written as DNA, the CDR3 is TGTGCCAGCAGTGCCTCAGTGAACACTGAAGCTTTCTTT.